Each of the 11 T cell receptor beta chains below was sequenced from the same sample in a study of spatial heterogeneity in lung cancer. Points from the study as a whole: Tumor mutation counts were tracked by expanded intratumoral alpha and beta TCR counts.

This sample's time point: sample taken at primary tumor resection. TCRdb called the 5' RACE reads again in MiXCR, with one record for every CDR3 protein. The sample contains roughly 4,500 distinct CDR3 sequences, 8% to 9.5% of which appear only once. No antigen is known for these receptors. Here the sequenced sample was lung tumor tissue, taken at surgery. Source of these receptors: a male donor with early-stage non-small cell lung cancer.

At least ten counts were recorded for this clonotype. This sequence joins TRBV7-2 and TRBJ2-2; 15 nucleotides align to TRBD2. The trim removed 7 bases at V and 0 bases at J, leaving 9 bases unmatched. Per the germline V gene, CDR1 is SGHTA and CDR2 is FQGNSA. The CDR3 has 19 residues. CDR3 DNA: TGTGCCAGCACCCCCACGGGACTAGCGGGGGGCTCGAACACCGGGGAGCTGTTTTTT. Protein: CASTPTGLAGGSNTGELFF. Full variable domain (outside the CDR3, taken from reference TRBV7-2 and TRBJ2-2): GAGVSQSPSNKVTEKGKDVELRCDPISGHTALYWYRQSLGQGLEFLIYFQGNSAPDKSGLPSDRFSAERTGGSVSTLTIQRTQQEDSAVYLCASTPTGLAGGSNTGELFFGEGSRLTVL.

At least ten counts were recorded for this clonotype. The chain is built from TRBV7-8 and TRBJ2-3, with D perhaps matching TRBD2 (6 bases). Per germline, CDR1 SGHVS and CDR2 FQNEAQ. There are 15 residues in the CDR3. V lost 3 bases to trimming and J lost 0 bases, with 10 bases between them. CDR3 protein: CASSLVAGSTDTQYF. CDR3 nucleotides: TGTGCCAGCAGCTTGGTCGCGGGAAGCACAGATACGCAGTATTTT.

This chain connects TRBV4-1 to TRBJ1-5; tentatively, D is TRBD1 (5 bases). The germline V gene encodes CDR1 MGHRA and CDR2 YSYEKL. The CDR3 runs 14 residues. Between the trimmed V and J ends, which lost 0 bases and 8 bases, there was a span of 11 bases. CDR3 DNA: TGCGCCAGCAGCCAAGAGGGCGGGGCGAAGCCCCAGCATTTT. It specifies CASSQEGGAKPQHF.

This clonotype was counted at least ten times. The chain combines TRBV5-6 with TRBJ1-3; D might be TRBD1 (6 bases). The germline V and J ends were trimmed by 4 bases and 0 bases, with 14 bases remaining between them. The CDR3 covers 16 residues. Per germline, CDR1 SGHDT and CDR2 YYEEEE. The CDR3 coding sequence is TGTGCCAGCAGCCCACTAACAGGGAGCTCTGGAAACACCATATATTTT. The encoded protein is CASSPLTGSSGNTIYF.

The table lists this clonotype with many counts. A single base separates this from a much larger clone, so it may be a read error. The gene calls are TRBV2 and TRBJ1-2; D not resolved. Germline values: CDR1 SNHLY, CDR2 FYNNEI. This CDR3 comprises 11 residues. Here the CDR3 DNA reads TGTTCCAGCAGTGAAGCAACTCATTGCACCTTC. This sequence encodes CSSSEATHCTF.

The sample holds many counts of this clonotype. The gene calls are TRBV28 and TRBJ1-3; D gene uncertain. The germline V and J ends were trimmed by 2 bases and 4 bases, with 6 bases remaining between them. CDR1 is MDHEN and CDR2 is SYDVKM in the germline V gene. This CDR3 spans 13 amino acids. CDR3 region: CASSLLQGNTIYF. The CDR3 DNA follows: TGTGCCAGCAGTTTACTGCAAGGAAACACCATATATTTT.

The chain combines TRBV20-1 with TRBJ1-2, with D tentatively TRBD1 (6 bases). Germline V gene data show CDR1 as DFQATT and CDR2 as SNEGSKA (reference sequence). V shed 6 bases and J shed 13 bases, with 15 bases lying between them. This CDR3 is built from 10 residues. CDR3 nucleotide sequence: TGCAGTGCCTCCCGGACAGCCTCCACCTTC. Its translation: CSASRTASTF.

In this sample, this clonotype is medium-sized (0.01 to 0.1%). This chain joins TRBV9 and TRBJ1-1; maybe TRBD1 (5 bases). CDR1 and CDR2 from the germline V gene are SGDLS and YYNGEE. Trimming took 0 bases from V and 4 from J, leaving 7 bases between them. This CDR3 has 13 residues. CDR3 in amino acids: CASSVARATEAFF. DNA for the CDR3: TGTGCCAGCAGCGTAGCCAGGGCCACTGAAGCTTTCTTT.

This clonotype was counted many times. V usage is TRBV27 and J usage is TRBJ2-7; 7 bases agree with TRBD2. V shed 7 bases and J 3 bases; nucleotides not matched to a gene: 12. CDR1 MNHEY and CDR2 SMNVEV come from the germline V gene (reference sequence). The CDR3 runs 15 residues. The CDR3 nucleotides read TGTGCCAGCACCCTGCGGGGGATGGAGGGCTACGAGCAGTACTTC. Translated: CASTLRGMEGYEQYF.

This clonotype has ten or more counts. This chain joins TRBV10-2 and TRBJ1-2, with D possibly matching TRBD1 (5 bases). CDR3 length equals 13 residues. Germline V CDR1 and CDR2: WSHSY, SAAADI. V lost 2 bases and J 6 bases, leaving 10 bases between the germline ends. The CDR3 loop reads CASSEAGRHGYTF. CDR3 nucleotide sequence: TGCGCCAGCAGTGAGGCAGGGAGGCATGGCTACACCTTC.

In this sample, this clonotype turned up many times. The chain recombines TRBV13 with TRBJ2-2; D might be TRBD1 (7 bases). Per the germline V gene, CDR1 is PRHDT and CDR2 is FYEKMQ (reference sequence). The CDR3 sequence is 14 residues long. Trimming stripped 6 bases from V and 9 bases from J, with 17 bases between. Here the CDR3 DNA reads TGTGCCAGCAGGCACAGGGGAGGAGACAGGGAGCTGTTTTTT. Its protein is CASRHRGGDRELFF.